The present T cell receptor (beta chain) was sequenced within a study of human T cells and chemical hapten exposure. General study results and limits: Relative to control repertoires, expanded TCRs gave rise to significantly more large CDR3 similarity clusters. DPC sensitization did not alter TCRs above 1 in 1000 frequency.

Time point of the sample: patch test 1, 2 weeks after DPC sensitization. Treatment meaning: therapeutic diphenylcyclopropenone sensitization with weekly scalp DPC. Sequencing started from total RNA isolated from unfractionated whole blood. CDR3 length: 13 amino acids. The V end lost 3 bases, the J end lost 1 base, and 6 bases lay between the germline ends. Unique molecular identifiers were attached to individual cDNA molecules within the library. TCRdb re-called the RACE reads with MiXCR, one entry per CDR3 protein. This table holds 150,000 to 200,000 distinct CDR3 sequences, under 25% found once. Concerning this clonotype: The target antigen is unknown.

The sequence derives from a woman aged 50 to 60 with alopecia areata. Some clones in this sample may be carry-over from other donors' samples. The input for sequencing was whole blood, taken in connection with sensitization to the hapten diphenylcyclopropenone (DPC). This chain connects TRBV12-3 or TRBV12-4 to TRBJ1-1; D gene unclear. This chain's CDR3 is CASSFNGNTEAFF. CDR3 bases: TGTGCCAGCAGTTTTAATGGGAACACTGAAGCTTTCTTT.